This record covers a single T cell receptor beta chain. The antigen it binds to is not known. Base qualities are not recorded, but no much larger clone differs from it by a single base. TCR cDNA was made using 5'RACE template switching, a step that added a universal primer site and unique molecular identifiers. Priming for cDNA synthesis came from both the TCR alpha and TCR beta constant segments. Libraries were amplified in two PCR steps, with sample barcodes and sequencing adapters added in the second step. Sequencing of libraries was performed on Illumina HiSeq 2500 (2x100 bp) or NovaSeq (2x150 bp). On the authors' methods: Demultiplexing of reads and collapsing into UMI consensus sequences were performed with MIGEC, and V(D)J alignment was carried out with MiXCR. Clonotypes responding to the vaccine were identified with edgeR on replicate PBMC samples, with the criteria of FDR below 0.01 and a log2 fold change above 5 up to day 15. Bulk clonotypes were assigned CD4 or CD8 identity according to which sequenced CD4 or CD8 repertoire held them at higher abundance. TCRdb reprocessing: public reads trimmed at Q25 with fastp, clones called with MiXCR, in-frame beta chains kept. Each CDR3 protein appears once, grouped with its most common genes and DNA. The V and J calls reflect TCRdb's pipeline rather than the authors' work. The sample contains some 560,000 distinct CDR3 sequences, roughly a fifth of them found a single time. The biggest ten clones account for 14% of the sample.

Including the terminal cysteine and phenylalanine, the CDR3 comprises 14 residues. Only CDR3 DNA remains: 42 bases, in frame from the first base. In the germline V gene (reference sequence), CDR1 corresponds to DFQATT and CDR2 to SNEGSKA. Relative to germline, V is 3 bases shorter and J is 0 bases shorter, with 9 bases between their ends. The data are from a study of T cells after yellow fever vaccination (dated by TCRdb to between 2018 and 2021). Some background on the complete study: Libraries from fractions with low cell numbers were prepared with the SMART-Seq v4 Ultra Low Input RNA kit. To follow T-cell clones before and after both primary and booster YFV17D yellow fever vaccination, bulk TCR alpha and beta repertoires underwent longitudinal sequencing. Two healthy male donors, one aged 18 to 29 and one aged 30 to 40 years, made up the cohort. Blood was collected at multiple timepoints before and after primary and secondary immunization, and bulk PBMC replicates and cell subsets were isolated. What the research found in general, with its limitations: Because only two donors were included in the study, the extent to which the findings can be generalized is limited. Most clones expanded after primary vaccination (almost 98% of CD4 and 70% to 90% of CD8) were re-detected after the booster, suggesting that broad memory maintenance occurred. A small share of clonotypes occurred in both CD4 and CD8 compartments, likely arising from convergent recombination. The secondary T-cell response was weaker than the primary response but faster, peaking on day 5 instead of day 15. Computational filtering was required because FACS-sorted repertoires could contain abundant contaminating clonotypes from the bulk population.

Interpreted using the paper, the treatment or condition label stands for: live attenuated yellow fever vaccine strain. At each blood-draw timepoint, two biological replicates of bulk PBMCs were obtained. PBMCs were isolated from peripheral blood using a standard Ficoll-Paque protocol. TriZol was used to extract RNA from bulk PBMCs, CD4 and CD8 fractions, and dextramer-positive and dextramer-negative fractions. The source of this sequence is a man younger than 45 who received the YFV17D yellow fever vaccine. Source: PBMCs, taken 15 days after the yellow fever booster vaccination. This chain joins TRBV20-1 to TRBJ1-5; TRBD1 is a weak D gene call, 5 bases matching. The nucleotide sequence is given as TGCAGTGCTAGGTTAGGGACTAGCAATCAGCCCCAGCATTTT. Translated, it reads CSARLGTSNQPQHF.